Listed below are T cell receptor beta chains from one sample, sequenced in a study of blood T cell repertoires in COVID-19. Sequencing used immunoSEQ multiplex PCR; TCRdb keeps in-frame clones, though not all of them. Here the sample spans about 250,000 clones, 70% to 90% being singletons. The sequencing input was PBMCs or T cells enriched from blood (not recorded which). These receptors came from a man in his forties or fifties who had recovered from COVID-19. Both conserved end residues are part of each CDR3. A D gene is named only where the DNA matches it firmly. The size entry is marked missing in some rows and otherwise reads once, few, many or a size class.

V	D	size	J	DNA	CDR3
TRBV3-1/TRBV3-2	TRBD1	NA	TRBJ1-2	TGTGCCAGCAGCCAGGGACAGGGGGCTCGGGGCTATGGCTACACCTTC	CASSQGQGARGYGYTF
TRBV11-1	NA	NA	TRBJ2-1	TGTGCCAGCAGCTTACTTCACGGTTCCTACAATGAGCAGTTCTTC	CASSLLHGSYNEQFF
TRBV5-1	NA	NA	TRBJ2-3	TGCGCCAGCAGCTTGGAGTCAGGGTTCAGCACAGATACGCAGTATTTT	CASSLESGFSTDTQYF
TRBV11-3	TRBD1	NA	TRBJ2-2	TGTGCCAGCAGCCGAAACCAGGGGGCCGGGGAGCTGTTTTTT	CASSRNQGAGELFF
TRBV4-1	NA	once	TRBJ2-7	TGCGCCAGCAGCCAAGGCGGAGGGGAAGGCTACGAGCAGTACTTC	CASSQGGGEGYEQYF
TRBV7-9	TRBD1	NA	TRBJ1-3	TGTGCCAGCAGCGACGCTTGGGACAGGACCCATAACTCTGGAAACACCATATATTTT	CASSDAWDRTHNSGNTIYF
TRBV7-6	TRBD2	NA	TRBJ2-7	TGTGCCAGCAGCTTAAAGTCTAGCGGGAGCCGGATCTCCTACGAGCAGTACTTC	CASSLKSSGSRISYEQYF
TRBV5-1	TRBD2	NA	TRBJ2-3	TGCGCCAGCAGCTTGGGAGGCGGGAGCAATGTTGGCACAGATACGCAGTATTTT	CASSLGGGSNVGTDTQYF
TRBV10-3	NA	NA	TRBJ1-2	TGTGCCACCCCCGACGGGGACATCTATGGCTACACCTTC	CATPDGDIYGYTF
TRBV5-4	TRBD1	NA	TRBJ1-4	TGTGCCAGCAGCTGGGACAGGGGTTACGAAAAACTGTTTTTT	CASSWDRGYEKLFF
TRBV29-1	TRBD1	NA	TRBJ2-2	TGCAGCGTTCTTGTGTTGAGGGGGCCTCCCACCGGGGAGCTGTTTTTT	CSVLVLRGPPTGELFF
TRBV21-1	NA	once	TRBJ2-2	TGTGCCAGCAGCAATGGGGGAGGCCTGGGAAATCGATCGGCCGGGGAGCTGTTTTTT	CASSNGGGLGNRSAGELFF
TRBV19	NA	NA	TRBJ2-7	TGTGCCAGTAGTTTCAGGCCCTCTTACGAGCAGTACTTC	CASSFRPSYEQYF
TRBV9	TRBD2	NA	TRBJ2-1	TGTGCCAGCAGCGCCTCATCCCCAGCGGGAAACAATGAGCAGTTCTTC	CASSASSPAGNNEQFF
TRBV7-9	TRBD1	NA	TRBJ2-1	TGTGCCAGCAGGATAGTGACAGGGGGATACCTCTACAATGAGCAGTTCTTC	CASRIVTGGYLYNEQFF
TRBV19	TRBD1	once	TRBJ1-2	TGTGCCAGTAGGACAGGGGGGACTGCCGATGGCTACACCTTC	CASRTGGTADGYTF
TRBV9	NA	NA	TRBJ1-2	TGTGCCAGCAGCGTAGGTAACAGCCTCTATGGCTACACCTTC	CASSVGNSLYGYTF
TRBV6-2/TRBV6-3	NA	NA	TRBJ2-7	TGTGCCAGCAGTTACCTTCGTTCCTACGAGCAGTACTTC	CASSYLRSYEQYF
TRBV5-1	NA	NA	TRBJ1-1	TGCGCCAGCGGAACAGGTCTCTCGAACACTGAAGCTTTCTTT	CASGTGLSNTEAFF
TRBV7-7	NA	NA	TRBJ2-5	TGTGCTAGCAGCTTAGGGCTGGGGGGGGCCGAGACCCAGTACTTC	CASSLGLGGAETQYF
TRBV6-5	NA	NA	TRBJ2-3	TGTGCCAGCAGTTGGGGGACTTACGCGGATACGCAGTATTTT	CASSWGTYADTQYF
TRBV30	TRBD2	few	TRBJ2-2	TGTGCCTGGAGTGTAGAAGGGAGGGAGACCGGGGAGCTGTTTTTT	CAWSVEGRETGELFF
TRBV28	NA	NA	TRBJ1-1	TGTGCCAGCAGTTTAGTCAGGGCGAACACTGAAGCTTTCTTT	CASSLVRANTEAFF
TRBV5-1	TRBD1	NA	TRBJ1-1	TGCGCCAGCCTAGGACAGGGGGCGAGGATGAACACTGAAGCTTTCTTT	CASLGQGARMNTEAFF
TRBV15	TRBD2	once	TRBJ2-5	TGTGCCACCAGCAGAGATTCTAGCGGGAGAGGTCAAGAGACCCAGTACTTC	CATSRDSSGRGQETQYF
TRBV5-4	TRBD2	NA	TRBJ2-1	TGTGCCAGCAGTCAGACCATAGCGGGGACATACAATGAGCAGTTCTTC	CASSQTIAGTYNEQFF
TRBV12-2	NA	NA	TRBJ1-5	TGTGCAAGTCGCGGAGTCGACAGGGGAGTGAGCAATCAGCCCCAGCATTTT	CASRGVDRGVSNQPQHF
TRBV4-2	NA	NA	TRBJ2-1	TGTGCCAGCAGCCAAGATAGGATCGGGGAGCAGTTCTTC	CASSQDRIGEQFF
TRBV28	NA	NA	TRBJ2-3	TGTGCCAGCACTACAATAGCGCAAGGTCAACAGACGCAGTATTTT	CASTTIAQGQQTQYF
TRBV7-6	TRBD1	many	TRBJ1-5	TGTGCCAGCAGCCCAGGACAGGGGGGCAATCAGCCCCAGCATTTT	CASSPGQGGNQPQHF
TRBV6-5	NA	once	TRBJ2-7	TGTGCCAGCAGTTACTCGACGGGAACCTACGAGCAGTACTTC	CASSYSTGTYEQYF
TRBV7-9	NA	NA	TRBJ1-1	TGTGCCAGCAGCTTCACGGCCAGTAGAGGGACTGAAGCTTTCTTT	CASSFTASRGTEAFF
TRBV25-1	TRBD1	NA	TRBJ1-5	TGTGCCAGCAGTGAATGGGACAGATACTATAGCAATCAGCCCCAGCATTTT	CASSEWDRYYSNQPQHF
TRBV6-2/TRBV6-3	NA	NA	TRBJ2-3	TGTGCCAGCAGTTACTCTCCGACAGCTAGCACAGATACGCAGTATTTT	CASSYSPTASTDTQYF
TRBV7-9	NA	NA	TRBJ1-1	TGTGCCAGCAGCCGACGGAGCGATGAAGCTTTCTTT	CASSRRSDEAFF
TRBV19	TRBD1	NA	TRBJ1-1	TGTGCCAGTATTTATAGGGACAGCGCTCCTAACACTGAAGCTTTCTTT	CASIYRDSAPNTEAFF
TRBV19	TRBD1	NA	TRBJ1-5	TGTGCCAGTAGTATCCCAGGACAGGGAGGTCAGCCCCAGCATTTT	CASSIPGQGGQPQHF
TRBV5-1	TRBD2	few	TRBJ2-1	TGCGCCAGCAGCCTGGGACTAGCGGGAGTCGGAAATGAGCAGTTCTTC	CASSLGLAGVGNEQFF
TRBV9	TRBD2	once	TRBJ2-1	TGTGCCAGCTCGGGACTAGCGAATGAGCAGTTCTTC	CASSGLANEQFF
TRBV2	TRBD2	NA	TRBJ2-2	TGTGCCAGCAGGGGACTAGCGATCTCCGCCGGGGAGCTGTTTTTT	CASRGLAISAGELFF